This T cell receptor (beta chain) was profiled in a study of blood T cell repertoires in COVID-19. The ends lost 0 bases at V and 3 bases at J; junction bases unmatched: 10. CDR1 SGHRS and CDR2 YFSETQ come from the germline V gene. CDR3 length equals 18 residues. TCRdb's table, derived via immunoSEQ multiplex PCR, lists solely in-frame clones and lacks some. The profile shows nearly 80,000 clones, around nine tenths of them singletons. The chain joins TRBV5-1 to TRBJ2-1; 9 nucleotides align to TRBD2. Sequenced input: peripheral blood. The TCR originated in a woman older than 75 with active or convalescent COVID-19. The CDR3 protein is CASSLAGGSGRLYNEQFF. DNA of the CDR3: TGCGCCAGCAGCTTGGCCGGGGGTAGCGGGAGACTCTACAATGAGCAGTTCTTC. Looking up the rest from reference TRBV5-1 and TRBJ2-1 gives the full variable domain: KAGVTQTPRYLIKTRGQQVTLSCSPISGHRSVSWYQQTPGQGLQFLFEYFSETQRNKGNFPGRFSGRQFSNSRSEMNVSTLELGDSALYLCASSLAGGSGRLYNEQFFGPGTRLTVL.